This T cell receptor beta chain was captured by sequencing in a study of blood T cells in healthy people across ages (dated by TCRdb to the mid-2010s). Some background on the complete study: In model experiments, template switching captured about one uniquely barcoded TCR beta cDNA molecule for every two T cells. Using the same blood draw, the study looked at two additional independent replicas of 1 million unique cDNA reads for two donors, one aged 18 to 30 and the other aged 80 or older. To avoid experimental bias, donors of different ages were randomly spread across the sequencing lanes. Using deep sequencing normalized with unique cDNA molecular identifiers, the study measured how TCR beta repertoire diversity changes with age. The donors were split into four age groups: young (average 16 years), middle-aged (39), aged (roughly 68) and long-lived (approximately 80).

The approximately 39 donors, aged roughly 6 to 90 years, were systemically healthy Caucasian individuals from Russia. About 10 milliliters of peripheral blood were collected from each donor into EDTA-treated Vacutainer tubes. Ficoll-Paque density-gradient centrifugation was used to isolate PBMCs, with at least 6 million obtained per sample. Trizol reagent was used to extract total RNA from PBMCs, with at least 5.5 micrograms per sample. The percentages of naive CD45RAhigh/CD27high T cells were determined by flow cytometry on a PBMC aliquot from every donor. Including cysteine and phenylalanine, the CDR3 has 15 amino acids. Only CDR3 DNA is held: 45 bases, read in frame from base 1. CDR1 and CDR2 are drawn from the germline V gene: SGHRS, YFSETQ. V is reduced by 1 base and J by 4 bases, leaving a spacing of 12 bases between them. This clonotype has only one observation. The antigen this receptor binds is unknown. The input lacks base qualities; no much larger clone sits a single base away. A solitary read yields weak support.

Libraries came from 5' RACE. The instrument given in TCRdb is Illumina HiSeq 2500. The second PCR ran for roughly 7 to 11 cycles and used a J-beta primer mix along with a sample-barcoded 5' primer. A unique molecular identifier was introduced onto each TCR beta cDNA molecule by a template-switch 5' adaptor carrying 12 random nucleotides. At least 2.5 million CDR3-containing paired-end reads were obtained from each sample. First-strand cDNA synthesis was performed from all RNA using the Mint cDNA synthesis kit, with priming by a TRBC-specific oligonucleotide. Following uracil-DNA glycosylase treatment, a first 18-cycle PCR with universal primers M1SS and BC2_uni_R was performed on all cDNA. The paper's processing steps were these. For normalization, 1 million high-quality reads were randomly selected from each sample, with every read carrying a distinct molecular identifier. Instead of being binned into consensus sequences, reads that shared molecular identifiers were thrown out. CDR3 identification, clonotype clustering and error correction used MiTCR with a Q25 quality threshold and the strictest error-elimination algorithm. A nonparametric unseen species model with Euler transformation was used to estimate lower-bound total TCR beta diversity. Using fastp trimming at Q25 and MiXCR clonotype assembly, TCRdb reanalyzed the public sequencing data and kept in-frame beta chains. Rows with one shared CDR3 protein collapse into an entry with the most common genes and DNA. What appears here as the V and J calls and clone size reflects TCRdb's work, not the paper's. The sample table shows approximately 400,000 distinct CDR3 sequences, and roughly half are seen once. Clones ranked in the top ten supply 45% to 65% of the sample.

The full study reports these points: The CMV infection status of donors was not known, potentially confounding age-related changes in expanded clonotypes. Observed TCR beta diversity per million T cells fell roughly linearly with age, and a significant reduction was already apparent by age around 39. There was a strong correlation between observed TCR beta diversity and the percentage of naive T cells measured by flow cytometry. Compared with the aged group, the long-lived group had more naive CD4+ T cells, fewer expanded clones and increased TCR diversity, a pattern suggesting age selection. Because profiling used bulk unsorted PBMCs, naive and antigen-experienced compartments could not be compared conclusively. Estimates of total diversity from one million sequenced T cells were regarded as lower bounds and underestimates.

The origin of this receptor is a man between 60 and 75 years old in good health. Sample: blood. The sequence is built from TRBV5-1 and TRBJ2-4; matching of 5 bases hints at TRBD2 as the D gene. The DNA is TGCGCCAGCAGCTTGCCCCGGACGGGAAAAAACATTCAGTACTTC. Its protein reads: CASSLPRTGKNIQYF.